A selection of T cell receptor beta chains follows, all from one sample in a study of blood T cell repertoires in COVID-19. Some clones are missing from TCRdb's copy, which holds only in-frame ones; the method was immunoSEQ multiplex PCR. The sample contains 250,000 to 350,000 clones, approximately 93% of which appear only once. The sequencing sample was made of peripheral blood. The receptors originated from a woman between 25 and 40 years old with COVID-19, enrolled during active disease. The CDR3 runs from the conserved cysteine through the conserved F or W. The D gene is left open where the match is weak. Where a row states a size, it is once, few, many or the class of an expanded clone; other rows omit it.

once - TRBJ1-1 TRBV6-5 TGTGCCAGCAGCCGAGGTAGGACTGAAGCTTTCTTT CASSRGRTEAFF
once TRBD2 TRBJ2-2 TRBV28 TGTGCCAGCACCGGACTAGCGGGAGGGCCGGGCACCGGGGAGCTGTTTTTT CASTGLAGGPGTGELFF
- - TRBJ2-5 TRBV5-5 TGTGCCAGCAGTCCTAGTGGGTTCCCTCAAGAGACCCAGTACTTC CASSPSGFPQETQYF
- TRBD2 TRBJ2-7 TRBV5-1 TGCGCCAGCAGCTTGGAGGCTAGCGGTCGCTACGAGCAGTACTTC CASSLEASGRYEQYF
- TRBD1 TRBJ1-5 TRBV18 TGTGCCAGCTCGCGTACCCCCGGGACAGGGGATCAGCCCCAGCATTTT CASSRTPGTGDQPQHF
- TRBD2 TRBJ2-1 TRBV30 TGTGCCTGGAGTCCCACTAGCGGGGGATACAATGAGCAGTTCTTC CAWSPTSGGYNEQFF
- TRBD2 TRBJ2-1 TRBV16 TGTGCCAGCAGCCTTAGCGGGAGGGCGCAGTTCTTC CASSLSGRAQFF
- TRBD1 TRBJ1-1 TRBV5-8 TGTGCCAGCAGACTGGGACAGCGAAAGAACACTGAAGCTTTCTTT CASRLGQRKNTEAFF
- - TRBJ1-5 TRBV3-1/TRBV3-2 TGTGCCAGCAGCCAAGATAATACAGCAAATCAGCCCCAGCATTTT CASSQDNTANQPQHF
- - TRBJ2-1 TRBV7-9 TGTGCCAGCAGCCCGCTAGCGACCCCATCCTACAATGAGCAGTTCTTC CASSPLATPSYNEQFF
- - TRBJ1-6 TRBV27 TGTGCCAGCAGTGTATATAATTCACCCCTCCACTTT CASSVYNSPLHF